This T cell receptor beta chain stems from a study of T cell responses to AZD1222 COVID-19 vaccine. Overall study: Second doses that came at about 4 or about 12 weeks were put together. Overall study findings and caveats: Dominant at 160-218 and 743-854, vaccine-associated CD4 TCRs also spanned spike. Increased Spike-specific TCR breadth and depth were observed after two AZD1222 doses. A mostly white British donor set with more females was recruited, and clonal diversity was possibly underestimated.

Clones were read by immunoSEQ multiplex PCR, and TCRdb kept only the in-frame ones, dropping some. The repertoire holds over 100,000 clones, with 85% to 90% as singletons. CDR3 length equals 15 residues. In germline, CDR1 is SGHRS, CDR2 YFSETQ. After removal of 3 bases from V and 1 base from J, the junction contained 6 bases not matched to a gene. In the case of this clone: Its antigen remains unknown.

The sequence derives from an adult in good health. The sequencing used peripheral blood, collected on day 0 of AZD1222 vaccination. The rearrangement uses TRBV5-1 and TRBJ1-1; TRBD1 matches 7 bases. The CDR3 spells CASSWRQGPNTEAFF. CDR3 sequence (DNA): TGCGCCAGCAGCTGGCGACAGGGACCGAACACTGAAGCTTTCTTT.